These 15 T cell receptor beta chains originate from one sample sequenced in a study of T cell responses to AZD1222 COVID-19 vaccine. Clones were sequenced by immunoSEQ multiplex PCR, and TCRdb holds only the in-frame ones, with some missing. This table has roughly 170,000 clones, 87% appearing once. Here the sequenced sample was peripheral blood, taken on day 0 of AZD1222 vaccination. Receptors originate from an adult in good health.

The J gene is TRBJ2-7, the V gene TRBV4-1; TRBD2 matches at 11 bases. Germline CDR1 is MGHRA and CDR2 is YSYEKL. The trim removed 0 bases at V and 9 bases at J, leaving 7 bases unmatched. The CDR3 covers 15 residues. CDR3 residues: CASSQDTSGRNVQYF. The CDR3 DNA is TGCGCCAGCAGCCAAGATACTAGCGGGAGAAATGTGCAGTACTTC.

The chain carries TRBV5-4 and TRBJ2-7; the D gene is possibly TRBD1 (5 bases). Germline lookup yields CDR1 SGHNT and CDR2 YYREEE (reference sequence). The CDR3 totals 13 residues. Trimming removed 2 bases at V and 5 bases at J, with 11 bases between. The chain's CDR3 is CASSFQGSHEQYF. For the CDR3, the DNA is TGTGCCAGCAGCTTTCAGGGAAGCCACGAGCAGTACTTC.

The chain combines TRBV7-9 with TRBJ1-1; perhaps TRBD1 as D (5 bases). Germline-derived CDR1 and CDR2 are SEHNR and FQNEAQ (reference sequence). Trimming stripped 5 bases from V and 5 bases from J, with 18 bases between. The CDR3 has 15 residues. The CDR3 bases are TGTGCCAGCAGCCAGAAAGTGGGGGAGAGGACTGAAGCTTTCTTT. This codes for CASSQKVGERTEAFF.

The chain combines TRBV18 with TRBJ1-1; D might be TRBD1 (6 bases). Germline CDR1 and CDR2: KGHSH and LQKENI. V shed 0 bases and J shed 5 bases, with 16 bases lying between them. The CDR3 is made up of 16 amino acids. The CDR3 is CASSPPSGAQGTEAFF. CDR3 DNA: TGTGCCAGCTCACCACCGTCGGGGGCCCAGGGGACTGAAGCTTTCTTT. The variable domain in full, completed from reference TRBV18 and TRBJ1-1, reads NAGVMQNPRHLVRRRGQEARLRCSPMKGHSHVYWYRQLPEEGLKFMVYLQKENIIDESGMPKERFSAEFPKEGPSILRIQQVVRGDSAAYFCASSPPSGAQGTEAFFGQGTRLTVV.

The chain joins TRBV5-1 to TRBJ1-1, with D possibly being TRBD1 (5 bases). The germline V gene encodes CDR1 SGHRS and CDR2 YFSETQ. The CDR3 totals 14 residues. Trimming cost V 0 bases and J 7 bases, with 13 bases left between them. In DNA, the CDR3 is TGCGCCAGCAGCTTGGATCCGGGACTGAGTGAAGCTTTCTTT. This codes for CASSLDPGLSEAFF.

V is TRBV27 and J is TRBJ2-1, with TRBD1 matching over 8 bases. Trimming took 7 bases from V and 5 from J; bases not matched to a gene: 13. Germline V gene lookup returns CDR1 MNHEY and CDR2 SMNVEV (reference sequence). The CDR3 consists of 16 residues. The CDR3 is CASTRRAGGDHNEQFF. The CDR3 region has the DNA TGTGCCAGCACCAGAAGGGCAGGGGGCGACCACAATGAGCAGTTCTTC.

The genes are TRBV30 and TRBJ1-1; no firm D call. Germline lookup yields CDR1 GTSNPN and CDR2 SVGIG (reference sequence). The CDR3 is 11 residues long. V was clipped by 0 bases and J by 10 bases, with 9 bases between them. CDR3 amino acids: CAWSVNWGAFF. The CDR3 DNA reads TGTGCCTGGAGTGTAAACTGGGGAGCTTTCTTT.

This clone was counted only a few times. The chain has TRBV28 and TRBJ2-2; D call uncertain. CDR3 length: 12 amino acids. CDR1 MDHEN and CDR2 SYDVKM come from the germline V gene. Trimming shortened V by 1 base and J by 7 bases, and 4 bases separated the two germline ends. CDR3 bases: TGTGCCAGCAGTTTATTGGTCGGGGAGCTGTTTTTT. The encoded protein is CASSLLVGELFF.

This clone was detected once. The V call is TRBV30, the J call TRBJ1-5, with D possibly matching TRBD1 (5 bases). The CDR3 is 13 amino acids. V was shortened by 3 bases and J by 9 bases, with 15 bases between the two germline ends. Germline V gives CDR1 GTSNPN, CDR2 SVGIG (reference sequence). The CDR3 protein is CAWSHSGGWPQHF. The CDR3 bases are TGTGCCTGGAGCCACTCGGGGGGTTGGCCCCAGCATTTT.

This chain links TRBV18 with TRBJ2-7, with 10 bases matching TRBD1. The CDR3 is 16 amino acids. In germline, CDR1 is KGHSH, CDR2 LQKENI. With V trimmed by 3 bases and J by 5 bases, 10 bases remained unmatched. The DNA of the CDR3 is TGTGCCAGCTCACCGACCACGGGGACAGGGGTACACGAGCAGTACTTC. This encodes CASSPTTGTGVHEQYF.

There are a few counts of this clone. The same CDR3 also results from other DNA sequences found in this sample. CDR3 region: CASSFYNEQFF. The CDR3, as DNA: TGTGCCAGCAGCTTTTACAATGAGCAGTTCTTC. This chain connects TRBV5-4 to TRBJ2-1, with D uncertain. V was clipped by 2 bases and J by 4 bases, with 1 base between them. Germline loops: CDR1 SGHNT, CDR2 YYREEE (reference sequence). The length of the CDR3 is 11 residues.

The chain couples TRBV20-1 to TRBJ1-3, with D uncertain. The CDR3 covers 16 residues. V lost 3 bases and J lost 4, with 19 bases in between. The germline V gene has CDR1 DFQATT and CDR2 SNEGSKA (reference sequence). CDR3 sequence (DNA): TGCAGTGCTAGTCGTGCGGAGAAGGCGACCGGAAACACCATATATTTT. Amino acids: CSASRAEKATGNTIYF.

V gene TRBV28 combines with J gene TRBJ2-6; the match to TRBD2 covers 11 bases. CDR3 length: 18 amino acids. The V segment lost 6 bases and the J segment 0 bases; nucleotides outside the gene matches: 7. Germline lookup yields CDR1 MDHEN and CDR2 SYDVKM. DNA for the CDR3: TGTGCCAGCAGCACGGGACTAGCGGATCGCTCTGGGGCCAACGTCCTGACTTTC. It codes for CASSTGLADRSGANVLTF.

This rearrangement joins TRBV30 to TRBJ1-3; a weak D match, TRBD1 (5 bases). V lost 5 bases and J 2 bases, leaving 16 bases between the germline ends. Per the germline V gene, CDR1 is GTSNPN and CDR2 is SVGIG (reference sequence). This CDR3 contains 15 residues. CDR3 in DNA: TGTGCCTGGGAGGCCCCCGGGGCGGCTGGAAACACCATATATTTT. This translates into CAWEAPGAAGNTIYF. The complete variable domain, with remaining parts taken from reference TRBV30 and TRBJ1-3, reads SQTIHQWPATLVQPVGSPLSLECTVEGTSNPNLYWYRQAAGRGLQLLFYSVGIGQISSEVPQNLSASRPQDRQFILSSKKLLLSDSGFYLCAWEAPGAAGNTIYFGEGSWLTVV.

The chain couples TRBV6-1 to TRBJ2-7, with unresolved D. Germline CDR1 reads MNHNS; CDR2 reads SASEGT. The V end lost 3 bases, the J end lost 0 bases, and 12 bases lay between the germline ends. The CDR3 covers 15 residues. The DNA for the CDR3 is TGTGCCAGCAGTGAGTGGGCCAGACGCTCCTACGAGCAGTACTTC. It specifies CASSEWARRSYEQYF.